What follows are 20 T cell receptor beta chains derived from one specimen sequenced in a study of regulatory T cells in long-lasting Graves disease. In building TCR beta libraries, iRepertoire HTBI primers were used together with Arm-PCR of CDR3 regions. Via MiXCR, TCRdb re-called the multiplex PCR reads, giving one row per CDR3 protein. The sample yields around 250,000 distinct CDR3 sequences, about 19% seen once. The time point here: newly diagnosed GD, antithyroid drugs for less than 3 months. After RNA was extracted from PBMCs, the TCR library was made from it. Sequenced material: peripheral blood mononuclear cells (PBMCs), taken at new diagnosis, from a patient treated with antithyroid drugs. These TCRs come from a female donor with Graves disease.

There are many counts of this clonotype. The J gene is TRBJ2-5, the V gene TRBV20-1; D ambiguous. The CDR3 runs 12 residues. Per germline, CDR1 DFQATT and CDR2 SNEGSKA (reference sequence). The V end lost 4 bases, the J end lost 2 bases, and 8 bases lay between the germline ends. The CDR3 nucleotides read TGCAGTGCTACGGCTCTACAAGAGACCCAGTACTTC. Amino acid sequence: CSATALQETQYF.

The CDR3 DNA reads TGCGCCAGCAGCCAAGAAGGCGGGGGCGTGGGCAATCAGCCCCAGCATTTT. Amino acid sequence: CASSQEGGGVGNQPQHF. This chain connects TRBV4-1 to TRBJ1-5; maybe TRBD1 (6 bases). The CDR3 has 17 amino acids. The V gene's germline CDR1 is MGHRA and CDR2 YSYEKL. The V gene lost 0 bases and the J gene lost 2 bases, with 14 bases spanning the gap.

This clonotype was counted ten times or more. An end of the junction differs from the germline gene, which may be a read error. The chain joins TRBV5-5 to TRBJ1-2; D is ambiguous. Germline V CDR1 and CDR2: SGHKS, YYEKEE (reference sequence). This CDR3 comprises 11 residues. The CDR3 nucleotides read TGCGCCAGCAGCTTGAGAGGGTACTACACCTTC. Its protein is CASSLRGYYTF.

Points on this clonotype: A far larger clone differs by one base, so this is likely a read error. The J gene is TRBJ2-5, the V gene TRBV2; unclear D gene. The germline V and J ends were trimmed by 1 base and 1 base, with 7 bases remaining between them. CDR1 and CDR2 (germline): SNHLY, FYNNEI. The CDR3 has 14 residues. CDR3 sequence reads: CASSEEVGQETQYF. In DNA, the CDR3 is TGTGCCAGCAGTGAAGAGGTCGGCCAAGAGACCCAGTACTTC.

This clonotype has a count of ten or more. The chain combines TRBV20-1 with TRBJ2-7, with TRBD1 as a possible D gene (5 bases). The V end lost 3 bases, the J end lost 3 bases, and 15 bases lay between the germline ends. CDR3 size: 14 residues. Germline V gives CDR1 DFQATT, CDR2 SNEGSKA (reference sequence). The CDR3 DNA is TGCAGTGCTAGCTCCACGTGGGGCGTCTACGAGCAGTACTTC. Its translation is CSASSTWGVYEQYF.

Regarding this clonotype: At one of its ends the junction is not consistent with the germline gene, which may arise from a read error. This rearrangement joins TRBV11-2 to TRBJ2-1; possible D gene TRBD1, 6 bases. The CDR3 sequence is 13 residues long. Germline V CDR1 and CDR2: SGHAT, FQNNGV. CDR3 region: CASSQKPGAGQFF. As DNA, the CDR3 is TGCGCCAGCAGCCAAAAACCAGGGGCGGGGCAGTTCTTC.

This clonotype occurred many times. V is TRBV6-5 and J is TRBJ2-5; D may be TRBD1 (6 bases). CDR3 length equals 15 residues. Trimming stripped 0 bases from V and 5 bases from J, with 13 bases between. Germline-derived CDR1 and CDR2 are MNHEY and SVGAGI. CDR3 in DNA: TGTGCCAGCAGTTACTCGAACAGGGCTCAGGAGACCCAGTACTTC. This sequence encodes CASSYSNRAQETQYF.

The chain employs TRBV24-1 and TRBJ2-3; D is uncertain. The CDR3 runs 13 residues. Trimming removed 3 bases from V and 2 bases from J, with 5 bases in between. The V gene's germline CDR1 is KGHDR and CDR2 SFDVKD. The CDR3 reads CATSDADTDTQYF. CDR3 nucleotide sequence: TGTGCCACCAGTGATGCAGACACAGATACGCAGTATTTT.

V is TRBV15 and J is TRBJ2-1; D gene unclear. The CDR3 sequence is 17 residues long. V lost 0 bases, J lost 6 bases, and 18 bases lay in between. Germline assignment: CDR1 LNHNV and CDR2 YYDKDF (reference sequence). Here the CDR3 DNA reads TGTGCCACCAGCAGAGATTCCGTTGATAGTAGCCTCAATGAGCAGTTCTTC. It codes for CATSRDSVDSSLNEQFF.

This clonotype has just a few counts. V is TRBV27 and J is TRBJ1-2, with TRBD1 matching over 7 bases. The CDR3 covers 14 residues. From germline, CDR1 is MNHEY and CDR2 SMNVEV (reference sequence). After removal of 1 base from V and 14 bases from J, the junction contained 13 bases not matched to a gene. The chain's CDR3 is CASSLFIGTAPRTF. DNA of the CDR3: TGTGCCAGCAGTTTATTTATCGGGACAGCTCCTCGAACCTTC.

The chain recombines TRBV4-1 with TRBJ2-4; maybe TRBD1 (7 bases). This CDR3 has 14 amino acids. Germline CDR1 and CDR2: MGHRA and YSYEKL. Trimming stripped 7 bases from V and 9 bases from J, with 19 bases between. CDR3 nucleotide sequence: TGCGCCAGCATCCTAGGAGGGGGCGCCGGCATTCAGTACTTC. Its protein product is CASILGGGAGIQYF.

This clonotype was seen a handful of times. The V gene is TRBV7-2, the J gene TRBJ2-3; unclear D gene. The CDR3 has 12 amino acids. V was shortened by 4 bases and J by 6 bases, with 8 bases between the two germline ends. Germline V gives CDR1 SGHTA, CDR2 FQGNSA. CDR3: CASSSPRDTQYF. The CDR3, as DNA: TGTGCCAGCAGCTCCCCGAGGGATACGCAGTATTTT.

In this sample, this clonotype turned up many times. V usage is TRBV3-1 and J usage is TRBJ2-6; D perhaps matches TRBD1 (5 bases). V was pared by 0 bases and J by 2 bases, with 5 bases between. From germline, CDR1 is LGHDT and CDR2 YNNKEL (reference sequence). CDR3 length: 15 amino acids. CDR3 amino acids: CASSQDRAGANVLTF. As DNA, the CDR3 is TGTGCCAGCAGCCAAGACAGGGCTGGGGCCAACGTCCTGACTTTC.

This clonotype was recorded at least ten times. The chain is built from TRBV18 and TRBJ1-2, with D unclear. This CDR3 has 12 residues. Germline V gives CDR1 KGHSH, CDR2 LQKENI. V dropped 3 bases and J dropped 8 bases, with 10 bases sitting between them. This chain's CDR3 is CASSPTGYGYTF. For the CDR3, the DNA is TGTGCCAGCTCACCTACGGGTTACGGCTACACCTTC.

This clonotype was picked up many times. This chain links TRBV12-3 or TRBV12-4 with TRBJ1-5; D might be TRBD1 (6 bases). Trimming pared 6 bases from V and 0 bases from J, leaving 12 bases between. This CDR3 comprises 15 residues. CDR3 DNA: TGTGCCAGCAGCCCGGGGGGCAGTAGCAATCAGCCCCAGCATTTT. Its protein is CASSPGGSSNQPQHF.

As for this clonotype: This probably arose from a read error, given a far larger clone one base away. The CDR3 protein is CASSQDYAQGYEQCF. The CDR3 DNA reads TGCGCCAGCAGCCAAGATTACGCACAGGGGTACGAGCAGTGCTTC. The chain uses TRBV7-8 and TRBJ2-7; TRBD1 aligns across 7 bases. CDR1 and CDR2 from the germline V gene are SGHVS and FQNEAQ. The CDR3 is 15 residues long.

This clonotype was detected a few times. The junction departs from germline at one end; a sequencing error may be responsible. The chain has TRBV20-1 and TRBJ1-6, with no clear D. The V gene's germline CDR1 is DFQATT and CDR2 SNEGSKA (reference sequence). The CDR3 is 11 amino acids. CDR3 in DNA: TGCAGTGCTAGAGATGTTCGGGCAGAAGTTTTC. Its translation: CSARDVRAEVF.

This sequence joins TRBV7-2 and TRBJ2-1, with TRBD2 identical over 11 bases. V lost 5 bases to trimming and J lost 9 bases; unmatched junction nucleotides: 9. CDR3 length equals 15 residues. Germline CDR1 reads SGHTA; CDR2 reads FQGNSA. The CDR3 protein is CASSRGLAAMGEQFF. The CDR3 DNA reads TGTGCCAGCAGCAGGGGACTAGCGGCAATGGGTGAGCAGTTCTTC.

The genes are TRBV12-3 or TRBV12-4 and TRBJ2-1, with TRBD2 matching over 10 bases. The CDR3 runs 16 residues. Losses at the gene ends were 6 bases for V and 6 bases for J; bases not matched to a gene: 11. In nucleotides, the CDR3 is TGTGCCAGCAGACCCGGGACTAGCGCTACCCGCAATGAGCAGTTCTTC. It yields the protein CASRPGTSATRNEQFF.

CDR3 residues: CASSQGQGRNSPLHF. CDR3 DNA sequence: TGTGCCAGCAGCCAGGGACAGGGCAGGAATTCACCCCTCCACTTT. The chain has TRBV7-2 and TRBJ1-6; 9 bases are shared with TRBD1. The germline V gene has CDR1 SGHTA and CDR2 FQGNSA. The CDR3 has 15 residues. With V trimmed by 5 bases and J by 7 bases, 6 bases remained unmatched. Full variable domain (remainder filled in from reference TRBV7-2 and TRBJ1-6): GAGVSQSPSNKVTEKGKDVELRCDPISGHTALYWYRQSLGQGLEFLIYFQGNSAPDKSGLPSDRFSAERTGGSVSTLTIQRTQQEDSAVYLCASSQGQGRNSPLHFGNGTRLTVT.